These 5 T cell receptor beta chains share one sample of origin, sequenced in a study of cytomegalovirus exposure and HLA in healthy donors. Primers: 60 Vbeta forward and 13 Jbeta reverse. Libraries were prepared by immunoSEQ multiplex PCR; TCRdb keeps only in-frame clonotypes and omits some of them. Among roughly 160,000 clones, about 72% were seen once, and the ten largest hold 2.2%. The sequencing sample was made of PBMCs. The receptors were sampled from a man aged 45-65 years in good health and CMV-seropositive.

The J gene is TRBJ2-7, the V gene TRBV5-1; no reliable D call. The CDR3 totals 13 residues. V lost 4 bases to trimming and J lost 1 base, with 9 bases between them. The V gene's germline CDR1 is SGHRS and CDR2 YFSETQ. Here the CDR3 DNA reads TGCGCCAGCAGCACAACATTGTCCTACGAGCAGTACTTC. Translated, it gives CASSTTLSYEQYF.

This chain uses TRBV12-5 with TRBJ2-7; no definite D call. Germline V gives CDR1 LGHNT, CDR2 FRNRAP. Trimming removed 1 base from V and 0 bases from J, with 7 bases in between. This CDR3 has 14 amino acids. Written as DNA, the CDR3 is TGTGCTAGTGGTTTGGACCTGGCCTCCTACGAGCAGTACTTC. It specifies CASGLDLASYEQYF.

The rearrangement joins TRBV25-1 to TRBJ2-1; 8 nucleotides match TRBD1. The CDR3 has 14 amino acids. CDR1 is MGHDK and CDR2 is SYGVNS in the germline V gene. V lost 6 bases to trimming and J lost 10 bases; unmatched junction nucleotides: 11. The CDR3 region has the DNA TGTGCCAGCAGAGACCCTCAGGGGGCAGGAGAGCAGTTCTTC. It codes for CASRDPQGAGEQFF.

CDR3: CASSLNRGSYEQYF. In nucleotides, the CDR3 is TGTGCCAGCAGCTTAAACAGGGGATCTTACGAGCAGTACTTC. The V and J genes are TRBV11-2 and TRBJ2-7, with 7 positions matching TRBD1. Germline V gene data show CDR1 as SGHAT and CDR2 as FQNNGV. The CDR3 spans 14 residues. V shed 2 bases, J shed 4 bases, and the junction held 5 bases outside the gene matches.

The chain recombines TRBV11-3 with TRBJ2-3; TRBD2 matches at 7 bases. There are 17 residues in the CDR3. Germline V gene sequence: CDR1 SGHNT, CDR2 YENEEA. V was pared by 1 base and J by 1 base, with 8 bases of the junction left unmatched. CDR3 region: CASSLGRGVAGTDTQYF. CDR3 DNA: TGTGCCAGCAGCTTAGGACGGGGGGTAGCCGGCACAGATACGCAGTATTTT. Combining the CDR3 with reference TRBV11-3 and TRBJ2-3 gives the whole variable domain EAGVVQSPRYKIIEKKQPVAFWCNPISGHNTLYWYLQNLGQGPELLIRYENEEAVDDSQLPKDRFSAERLKGVDSTLKIQPAELGDSAVYLCASSLGRGVAGTDTQYFGPGTRLTVL.